This TCR beta chain comes out of a study of OX40 agonist ivuxolimab in advanced cancers. The overall study: The patients received agonistic anti-OX40 (CD134) antibody ivuxolimab. Approximately 41% of patients had received prior checkpoint inhibitor therapy.

The data were produced by immunoSEQ multiplex PCR, yet TCRdb's version contains in-frame clones alone and is incomplete. The sample holds tens of thousands of clones; about 91% are singletons and the top ten take 0.5% to 0.6%. This CDR3 is 16 amino acids long. Germline V lookup: CDR1 SGHVS, CDR2 FNYEAQ. With 5 bases removed from V and 7 bases from J, the gap between germline ends came to 21 bases. A note on this clone: Its antigen is not identified.

General study points: There was clonal expansion of CD4+ and CD8+ blood T cells by week 6 at 0.1 to 3.0 mg/kg. The mean number of expanded clones was higher in CD8+ T cells than in CD4+.

This clonotype was sampled from an adult with an advanced solid tumor such as melanoma, head and neck, liver or kidney cancer. Here the sequenced sample was CD4+ or CD8+ T cells sorted from blood, taken in a trial of the OX40 agonist ivuxolimab. V and J are TRBV7-6 and TRBJ2-1; possibly TRBD1 for D (6 bases). The CDR3 region is CASSPLTGIGFNEQFF. The DNA for the CDR3 is TGTGCCAGCAGCCCTTTAACAGGGATCGGTTTTAATGAGCAGTTCTTC.